These 30 T cell receptor beta chains were all obtained from the same sample, sequenced in a study of breast tumors, draining lymph nodes, adjacent tissues. Each CDR3 protein gets one entry after TCRdb re-called the multiplex PCR reads with MiXCR. The repertoire holds under 75,000 distinct CDR3 sequences, with 45% to 65% as singletons. The sample consisted of breast tumor tissue. The receptor set was obtained from a female donor with breast cancer. Some clones in this sample may be carry-over from other donors' samples.

This clonotype was observed a single time. The CDR3 protein is CASSVDRLAAYNEQFF. As DNA, the CDR3 is TGTGCCAGCAGCGTAGATCGACTAGCGGCATACAATGAGCAGTTCTTC. The rearrangement uses TRBV9 and TRBJ2-1; 9 bases map to TRBD2. V gave up 0 bases and J gave up 4 bases; unmatched junction bases: 5. Looked up from germline, CDR1 is SGDLS and CDR2 is YYNGEE. The CDR3 loop spans 16 amino acids.

The chain couples TRBV7-6 to TRBJ1-4, with TRBD1 as a possible D gene (5 bases). This CDR3 has 15 residues. With 8 bases removed from V and 4 bases from J, the gap between germline ends came to 17 bases. Per germline, CDR1 SGHVS and CDR2 FNYEAQ. CDR3 sequence reads: CASSASGGFNEKLFF. The CDR3 region has the DNA TGTGCCAGCTCCGCTAGCGGGGGTTTTAATGAAAAACTGTTTTTT.

The V and J genes are TRBV24-1 and TRBJ1-5; 7 bases map to TRBD1. Germline CDR1 KGHDR, CDR2 SFDVKD. The length of the CDR3 is 15 residues. Trimming at V came to 5 bases and at J to 5 bases, leaving 8 bases not matched to a gene. DNA of the CDR3: TGTGCCACCAGTGCCACAGGGGTTCGGGATCAGCCCCAGCATTTT. Amino acid sequence: CATSATGVRDQPQHF.

This clonotype was recorded only once. The rearrangement links TRBV20-1 to TRBJ1-2, with 7 bases matching TRBD1. Germline-derived CDR1 and CDR2 are DFQATT and SNEGSKA (reference sequence). The CDR3 extends over 15 amino acids. Germline trimming cut 3 bases from V and 4 bases from J; bases unmatched to any gene: 11. CDR3 nucleotides: TGCAGTGCTAGTGTTACGAGGGGGCCCCCCTATGGCTACACCTTC. It encodes CSASVTRGPPYGYTF.

The sample holds many counts of this clonotype. This chain connects TRBV7-2 to TRBJ1-4, with TRBD1 matching 7 bases. V lost 3 bases and J lost 2; bases outside the gene matches: 6. The germline V gene encodes CDR1 SGHTA and CDR2 FQGNSA. The CDR3 covers 16 residues. Here the CDR3 reads CASSLRQGSTNEKLFF. The CDR3 coding sequence is TGTGCCAGCAGCTTGCGACAGGGCTCGACTAATGAAAAACTGTTTTTT.

V usage is TRBV5-4 and J usage is TRBJ2-5; 16 bases fit TRBD2. CDR3 length: 18 amino acids. The V and J ends lost 1 base and 1 base, in that order; junction bases with no gene match: 4. Germline CDR1 SGHNT, CDR2 YYREEE (reference sequence). CDR3 loop: CASSLSGTSGGAQETQYF. The CDR3 coding sequence is TGTGCCAGCAGCTTGTCGGGGACTAGCGGGGGGGCCCAAGAGACCCAGTACTTC.

Ten or more counts support this clonotype. The chain joins TRBV25-1 to TRBJ2-2; 11 bases match TRBD2. In germline, CDR1 is MGHDK, CDR2 SYGVNS. The CDR3 sequence is 17 residues long. With 1 base clipped from V and 7 bases from J, the junction kept 8 bases outside the gene matches. The CDR3 reads CASSESRASGRIGELFF. CDR3 DNA: TGTGCCAGCAGTGAATCCAGGGCTAGCGGGAGGATCGGGGAGCTGTTTTTT.

The V gene is TRBV6-6, the J gene TRBJ1-1, with 7 nucleotides matching TRBD1. The CDR3 length is 16 residues. The junction had 9 bases not matched to a gene; V was cut back by 2 bases and J by 3 bases. Germline assignment: CDR1 MNHNY and CDR2 SVGAGI (reference sequence). For the CDR3, the DNA is TGTGCCAGCAGTTACCTGATAACAGGGGTCCACACTGAAGCTTTCTTT. It codes for CASSYLITGVHTEAFF.

With respect to this clonotype: A single base separates this from a much larger clone, so it may be a read error. This sequence joins TRBV5-1 and TRBJ2-1, with D unclear. Germline values: CDR1 SGHRS, CDR2 YFSETQ. This CDR3 region has 13 residues. As DNA, the CDR3 is TGCGCCAGCAGCTTGGGCGTATTCGATGACCAGTTCTTC. This codes for CASSLGVFDDQFF.

The chain links TRBV5-4 to TRBJ1-6, with D tentatively TRBD1 (5 bases). The CDR3 has 15 residues. Germline V lookup: CDR1 SGHNT, CDR2 YYREEE (reference sequence). V was trimmed by 4 bases and J by 8 bases, leaving 16 bases between them. The CDR3 bases are TGTGCCAGCAGCGCGGGACGGTGGGGTGATTCACCCCTCCACTTT. It translates to CASSAGRWGDSPLHF.

A note on this clonotype: The DNA is left out, because the CDR3 cannot be placed on it with certainty; the CDR3 is given as TCRdb lists it. The chain is built from TRBV3-1 and TRBJ1-3. The CDR3 is 20 residues long, ends included. The germline V gene has CDR1 LGHDT and CDR2 YNNKEL (reference sequence). This chain's CDR3 is CASSQDLYYEQYFGPDTIYF.

This clonotype was observed many times. The chain links TRBV12-3 or TRBV12-4 to TRBJ2-7; the D call may be TRBD1 or TRBD2 (5 bases each). The ends were cut back, 5 bases at V and 2 bases at J, with 13 bases in the middle. This CDR3 comprises 14 residues. The CDR3 sequence: CASSPFGGPYEQYF. CDR3 DNA sequence: TGTGCCAGCAGTCCCTTTGGGGGACCCTACGAGCAGTACTTC.

This clonotype was seen at least ten times. The rearrangement uses TRBV7-3 and TRBJ2-5; TRBD2 agrees at 7 bases. J gave up 4 bases and V 2 bases, and 7 bases lay outside the gene matches. The CDR3 runs to 15 residues. CDR1 SGHTA and CDR2 FQGTGA come from the germline V gene. CDR3 in DNA: TGTGCCAGCAGCTTAGGTGGGAGGGCCGGAGAGACCCAGTACTTC. Translated, it gives CASSLGGRAGETQYF.

As for this clonotype: One end of the junction varies from germline; a read error may be responsible. V gene TRBV29-1 combines with J gene TRBJ1-2; the D is unclear. This CDR3 spans 14 amino acids. Germline V lookup: CDR1 SQVTM, CDR2 ANQGSEA. CDR3: CSVVYYLPNYGYSF. For the CDR3, the DNA is TGCAGCGTTGTTTACTACTTACCGAACTATGGCTACTCCTTC.

This clonotype has at least ten counts. The V gene is TRBV2, the J gene TRBJ2-1, with TRBD2 matching 8 bases. The germline V gene has CDR1 SNHLY and CDR2 FYNNEI. V dropped 5 bases and J dropped 0; count of bases not matched to a gene: 3. The CDR3 is made up of 15 amino acids. The DNA for the CDR3 is TGTGCCAGCAGTCCAGCGGGGGCCTCCTACAATGAGCAGTTCTTC. Its translation: CASSPAGASYNEQFF.

The rearrangement links TRBV7-8 to TRBJ2-3; TRBD2 aligns across 7 bases. Germline V gene data show CDR1 as SGHVS and CDR2 as FQNEAQ. The V and J ends lost 6 bases and 0 bases, in that order; junction bases with no gene match: 6. This CDR3 has 15 residues. CDR3 in DNA: TGTGCCAGCAGAAGGGACTACCCTAGCACAGATACGCAGTATTTT. Amino acids: CASRRDYPSTDTQYF.

There are many counts of this clonotype. A much larger clone differs by one base, so this may be a read error. The chain recombines TRBV20-1 with TRBJ1-2, with 7 nucleotides matching TRBD1. The germline V gene encodes CDR1 DFQATT and CDR2 SNEGSKA (reference sequence). This CDR3 is built from 12 residues. The chain's CDR3 is CSATPRGDGSTF. In nucleotides, the CDR3 is TGCAGTGCCACCCCCAGGGGGGATGGCTCCACCTTC.

This clonotype came up many times. The chain carries TRBV6-6 and TRBJ2-2, with TRBD1 identical over 7 bases. Germline V gene sequence: CDR1 MNHNY, CDR2 SVGAGI (reference sequence). After removal of 10 bases from V and 1 base from J, the junction contained 9 bases not matched to a gene. This CDR3 comprises 15 residues. The CDR3 is CAISEGGLNTGELFF. The CDR3 DNA reads TGTGCCATCTCAGAAGGGGGCCTGAACACCGGGGAGCTGTTTTTT.

This clonotype was counted at least ten times. The gene calls are TRBV4-1 and TRBJ2-3, with 7 nucleotides matching TRBD2. V trimming: 1 base; J trimming: 6 bases; junction bases outside the gene matches: 1. This CDR3 is 13 amino acids long. Germline V gene lookup returns CDR1 MGHRA and CDR2 YSYEKL. DNA for the CDR3: TGCGCCAGCAGCCAAGGGGGGGGGGATACGCAGTATTTT. Amino acid sequence: CASSQGGGDTQYF.

This clonotype has just a few counts. Just one base apart from a much larger clone, this may be a read error. This chain joins TRBV6-2 or TRBV6-3 and TRBJ2-7; 8 bases are a match to TRBD1. The germline gives CDR1 MNHEY, CDR2 SVGEGT. V gave up 6 bases and J gave up 1 base; unmatched junction bases: 8. The CDR3 contains 15 residues. The CDR3: CASSHWGTGSYEQYF. CDR3 bases: TGTGCCAGCAGCCACTGGGGGACAGGATCCTACGAGCAGTACTTC.

The J gene is TRBJ1-2, the V gene TRBV20-1; D is uncertain. Germline V lookup: CDR1 DFQATT, CDR2 SNEGSKA (reference sequence). V lost 8 bases, J lost 3 bases, and 16 bases lay in between. This CDR3 contains 13 residues. The CDR3 region has the DNA TGCAGTACCATCCACGGGGTCGACTATGGCTACACCTTC. Translation gives CSTIHGVDYGYTF.

This clonotype was seen a few times. The chain is built from TRBV19 and TRBJ1-1, with D possibly matching TRBD1 (6 bases). Germline V CDR1 and CDR2: LNHDA, SQIVND (reference sequence). The germline V and J ends were trimmed by 7 bases and 0 bases, with 12 bases remaining between them. The CDR3 has 14 amino acids. The CDR3 loop is CASTRGGMNTEAFF. In nucleotides, the CDR3 is TGTGCCAGTACCCGAGGGGGAATGAACACTGAAGCTTTCTTT.

The table lists this clonotype with a few counts. This chain uses TRBV2 with TRBJ2-5, with D possibly being TRBD2 (6 bases). CDR1 is SNHLY, CDR2 FYNNEI, per germline. CDR3 length equals 13 residues. CDR3 nucleotide sequence: TGTGCTAGAGATCCCCTGGAGGGAGAGACCCAGTACTTC. Translating it yields CARDPLEGETQYF.

To note about this clonotype: A read error may produce the germline difference seen at one junction end. The gene calls are TRBV6-5 and TRBJ2-7; 8 nucleotides agree with TRBD1. The germline V gene encodes CDR1 MNHEY and CDR2 SVGAGI. CDR3 length: 13 residues. CDR3 sequence: CASRLLDREVQYF. In DNA form, the CDR3 reads TGCGCCAGCAGACTCCTGGACAGGGAGGTTCAGTACTTC.

The V call is TRBV6-5, the J call TRBJ1-4, with 10 bases fitting TRBD1. This CDR3 has 15 residues. Losses at the gene ends were 5 bases for V and 6 bases for J; bases not matched to a gene: 6. The germline CDR1 and CDR2 sequences are MNHEY and SVGAGI. The CDR3 DNA is TGTGCCAGCAGTGGGGTGGGACAGGGGCATGAAAAACTGTTTTTT. Encoded protein: CASSGVGQGHEKLFF.

This clonotype was seen more than once but under ten times. At one end, the junction sequence differs from germline, possibly due to a read error. V is TRBV20-1 and J is TRBJ2-7; D is perhaps TRBD1 or TRBD2 (5 bases each). Germline CDR1 DFQATT, CDR2 SNEGSKA (reference sequence). The CDR3 sequence is 13 residues long. The DNA for the CDR3 is TGCAGTGCTCGCCGGGACGGCCGCCACGAGAAGTACTTC. Protein: CSARRDGRHEKYF.

This clonotype was recorded at least ten times. The V call is TRBV20-1, the J call TRBJ1-4; the D is unclear. The CDR3 runs 13 residues. Germline V lookup: CDR1 DFQATT, CDR2 SNEGSKA (reference sequence). Trimming took off 6 bases at V and 4 bases at J, with 12 bases between the two ends. DNA of the CDR3: TGCAGTGCCCTCGAGCTCTTTAATGAAAAACTGTTTTTT. Its translation: CSALELFNEKLFF.

The chain carries TRBV5-6 and TRBJ1-1; no clear D gene. The CDR3 loop spans 14 amino acids. V lost 4 bases and J 0 bases, leaving 10 bases between the germline ends. The germline CDR1 and CDR2 sequences are SGHDT and YYEEEE. The CDR3: CASSPRTLNTEAFF. As DNA, the CDR3 is TGTGCCAGCAGCCCAAGGACTCTGAACACTGAAGCTTTCTTT.

A note on this clonotype: The junction does not match germline at one end; this may be a read error. The chain combines TRBV2 with TRBJ2-1, with a weak D call TRBD2 (6 bases). This CDR3 comprises 12 residues. CDR1 and CDR2 (germline): SNHLY, FYNNEI. The DNA of the CDR3 is TGTGCCAGCAGGAGGGACTCTTACTACACCCTCTTC. This gives the protein CASRRDSYYTLF.

DNA for the CDR3: TGTGCCAGCAGTGATAACACTGAAGCTTTCTTT. Translation: CASSDNTEAFF. J is TRBJ1-1 and V is TRBV25-1; D ambiguous. CDR3 size: 11 residues. Germline lookup yields CDR1 MGHDK and CDR2 SYGVNS. V lost 3 bases to trimming and J lost 2 bases, with 1 base between them. The complete variable domain, with remaining parts taken from reference TRBV25-1 and TRBJ1-1, reads EADIYQTPRYLVIGTGKKITLECSQTMGHDKMYWYQQDPGMELHLIHYSYGVNSTEKGDLSSESTVSRIRTEHFPLTLESARPSHTSQYLCASSDNTEAFFGQGTRLTVV.